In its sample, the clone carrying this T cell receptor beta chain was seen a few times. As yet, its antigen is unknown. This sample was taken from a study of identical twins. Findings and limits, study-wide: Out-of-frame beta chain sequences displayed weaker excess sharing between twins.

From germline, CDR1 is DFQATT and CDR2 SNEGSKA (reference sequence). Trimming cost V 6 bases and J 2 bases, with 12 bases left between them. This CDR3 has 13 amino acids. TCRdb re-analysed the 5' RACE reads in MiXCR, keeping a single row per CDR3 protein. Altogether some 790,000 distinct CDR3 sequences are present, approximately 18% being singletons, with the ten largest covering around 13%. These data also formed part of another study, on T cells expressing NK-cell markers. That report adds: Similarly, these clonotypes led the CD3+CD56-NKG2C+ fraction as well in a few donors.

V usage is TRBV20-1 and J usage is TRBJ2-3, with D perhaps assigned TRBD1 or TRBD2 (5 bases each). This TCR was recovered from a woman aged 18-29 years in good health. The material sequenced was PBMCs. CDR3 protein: CSATGTPTDTQYF. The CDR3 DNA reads TGCAGTGCAACCGGGACGCCCACAGATACGCAGTATTTT.